This TCR beta chain came from a study of PD-1 and CTLA-4 blockade in melanoma. Germline lookup yields CDR1 MNHNY and CDR2 SVGAGI (reference sequence). The V and J ends lost 5 bases and 5 bases, in that order; junction bases with no gene match: 10. CDR3 length equals 15 residues. Clones were sequenced by immunoSEQ multiplex PCR, and TCRdb holds only the in-frame ones, with some missing. This table holds tens of thousands of clones, less than 95% found once. The rearrangement links TRBV6-6 to TRBJ2-3; 7 positions match TRBD2. The TCR sequence derives from a human donor with melanoma. The sample here was CD8+ T cells from peripheral blood, taken from a patient given anti-PD-1 treatment. The CDR3 DNA follows: TGTGCCAGCAGTCTTTACGGGACTAAGGGAGATACGCAGTATTTT. Translated, it gives CASSLYGTKGDTQYF.